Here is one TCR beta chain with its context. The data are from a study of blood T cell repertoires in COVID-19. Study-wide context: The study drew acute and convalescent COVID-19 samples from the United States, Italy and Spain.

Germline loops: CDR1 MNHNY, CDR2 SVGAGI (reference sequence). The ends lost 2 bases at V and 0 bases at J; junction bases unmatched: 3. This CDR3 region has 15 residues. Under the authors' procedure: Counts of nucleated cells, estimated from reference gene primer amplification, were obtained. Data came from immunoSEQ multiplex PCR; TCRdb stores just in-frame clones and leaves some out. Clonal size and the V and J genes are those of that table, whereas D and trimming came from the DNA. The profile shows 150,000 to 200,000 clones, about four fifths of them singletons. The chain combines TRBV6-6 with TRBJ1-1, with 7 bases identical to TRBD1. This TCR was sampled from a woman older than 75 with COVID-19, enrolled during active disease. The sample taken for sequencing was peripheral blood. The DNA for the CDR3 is TGTGCCAGCAGTTACAAGGGACAGCTGAACACTGAAGCTTTCTTT. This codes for CASSYKGQLNTEAFF.